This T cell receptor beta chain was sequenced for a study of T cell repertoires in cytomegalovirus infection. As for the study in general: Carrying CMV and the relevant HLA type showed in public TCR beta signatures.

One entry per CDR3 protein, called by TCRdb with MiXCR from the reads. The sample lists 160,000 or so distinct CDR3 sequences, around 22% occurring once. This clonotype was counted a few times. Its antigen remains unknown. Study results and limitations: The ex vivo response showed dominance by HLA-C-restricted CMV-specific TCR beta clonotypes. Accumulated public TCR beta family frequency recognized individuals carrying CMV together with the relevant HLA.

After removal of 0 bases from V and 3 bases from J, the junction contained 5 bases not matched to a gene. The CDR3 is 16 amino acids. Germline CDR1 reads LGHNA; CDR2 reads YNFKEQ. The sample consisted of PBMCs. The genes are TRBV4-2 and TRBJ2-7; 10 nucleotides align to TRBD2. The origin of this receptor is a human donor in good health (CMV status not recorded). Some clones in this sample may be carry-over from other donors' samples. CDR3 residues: CASSQDVAGGDYEQYF. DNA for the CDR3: TGTGCCAGCAGCCAAGATGTAGCGGGAGGTGACTACGAGCAGTACTTC.